The clone carrying this T cell receptor beta chain was observed a handful of times. The target antigen is unknown. Trimming shortened V by 0 bases and J by 3 bases, and 12 bases separated the two germline ends. Germline loops: CDR1 LGHNA, CDR2 YSLEER. The CDR3 has 15 residues. These data originate in a study of blood T cells in healthy people across ages. Each sample had at least 6 million PBMCs isolated. Findings and limits, study-wide: It was the long-lived donors that had more naive CD4+ cells and higher diversity than aged donors. TCR beta diversity, measured per million T cells, fell in a roughly linear way with age.

It was with a sample-barcoded 5' primer and a J-beta primer mix that a second PCR of roughly 7 to 12 cycles was run. MiXCR, applied by TCRdb to the 5' RACE reads, yields one record per CDR3 protein. The sample has roughly 1.5 million distinct CDR3 sequences; approximately 39% are singletons. The sequenced sample consisted of blood. The TCR sequence derives from a woman under 30 in good health. The gene calls are TRBV4-3 and TRBJ2-7; possibly TRBD1 or TRBD2 for D (5 bases each). The CDR3 reads CASSQESGAHYEQYF. CDR3 nucleotides: TGCGCCAGCAGCCAAGAGTCCGGGGCTCACTACGAGCAGTACTTC.